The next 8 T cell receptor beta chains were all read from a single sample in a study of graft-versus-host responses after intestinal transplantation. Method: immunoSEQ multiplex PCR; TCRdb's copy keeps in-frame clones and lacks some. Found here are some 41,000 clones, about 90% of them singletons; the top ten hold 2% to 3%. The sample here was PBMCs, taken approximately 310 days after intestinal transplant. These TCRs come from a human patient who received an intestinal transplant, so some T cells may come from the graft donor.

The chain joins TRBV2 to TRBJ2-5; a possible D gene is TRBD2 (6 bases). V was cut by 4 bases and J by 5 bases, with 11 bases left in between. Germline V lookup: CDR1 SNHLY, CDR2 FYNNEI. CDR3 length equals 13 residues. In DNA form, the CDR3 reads TGTGCCAGCAGTGGAGGAGGAGGGGAGACCCAGTACTTC. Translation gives CASSGGGGETQYF.

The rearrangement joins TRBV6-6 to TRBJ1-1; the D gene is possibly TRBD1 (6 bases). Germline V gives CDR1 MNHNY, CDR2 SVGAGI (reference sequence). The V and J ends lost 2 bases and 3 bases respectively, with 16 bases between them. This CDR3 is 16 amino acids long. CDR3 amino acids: CASSYGQGGRDTEAFF. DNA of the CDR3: TGTGCCAGCAGTTACGGGCAAGGGGGTAGGGACACTGAAGCTTTCTTT.

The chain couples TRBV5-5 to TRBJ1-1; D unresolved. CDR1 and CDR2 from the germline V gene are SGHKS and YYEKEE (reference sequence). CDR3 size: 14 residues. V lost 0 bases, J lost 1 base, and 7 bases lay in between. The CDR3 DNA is TGTGCCAGCAGCTTGGAATTGGCGAACACTGAAGCTTTCTTT. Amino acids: CASSLELANTEAFF.

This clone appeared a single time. For the CDR3, the DNA is TGTGCCAGCAGCTTGGGGGCCAGAACAGATACGCAGTATTTT. Amino acids: CASSLGARTDTQYF. The chain is built from TRBV5-4 and TRBJ2-3; D ambiguous. This CDR3 is 14 amino acids long. Trimming took 0 bases from V and 3 from J, leaving 8 bases between them. Per the germline V gene, CDR1 is SGHNT and CDR2 is YYREEE (reference sequence).

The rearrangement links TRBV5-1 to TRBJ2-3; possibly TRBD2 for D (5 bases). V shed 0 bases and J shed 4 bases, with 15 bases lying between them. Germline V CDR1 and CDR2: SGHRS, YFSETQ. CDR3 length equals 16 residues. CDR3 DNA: TGCGCCAGCAGCTTGGGTGAAGCGGTCCTTCCAGATACGCAGTATTTT. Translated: CASSLGEAVLPDTQYF.

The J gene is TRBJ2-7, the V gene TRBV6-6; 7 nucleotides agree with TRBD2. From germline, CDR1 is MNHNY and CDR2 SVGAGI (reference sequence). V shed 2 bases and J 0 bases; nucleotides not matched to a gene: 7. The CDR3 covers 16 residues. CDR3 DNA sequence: TGTGCCAGCAGTTACCCCCCAGCGGGGCCCTCCTACGAGCAGTACTTC. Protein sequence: CASSYPPAGPSYEQYF.

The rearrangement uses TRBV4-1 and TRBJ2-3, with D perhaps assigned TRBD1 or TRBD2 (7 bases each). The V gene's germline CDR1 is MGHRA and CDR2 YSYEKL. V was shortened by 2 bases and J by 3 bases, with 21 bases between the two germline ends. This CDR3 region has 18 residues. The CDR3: CASSQQGGRGRWTDTQYF. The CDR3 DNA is TGCGCCAGCAGCCAACAGGGAGGGAGGGGGCGTTGGACAGATACGCAGTATTTT.

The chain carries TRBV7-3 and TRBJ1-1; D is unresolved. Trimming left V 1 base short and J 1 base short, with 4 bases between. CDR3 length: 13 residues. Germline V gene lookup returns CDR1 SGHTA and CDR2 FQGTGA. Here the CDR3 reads CASSLNWNTEAFF. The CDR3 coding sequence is TGTGCCAGCAGCTTAAATTGGAACACTGAAGCTTTCTTT.